This T cell receptor (beta chain) was obtained from a study of graft-versus-host responses after intestinal transplantation. TCRdb keeps only in-frame clones here, not all; method: immunoSEQ multiplex PCR. Among approximately 97,000 clones listed, roughly 91% were seen once. In regard to this clone: Its specificity is unknown.

This sequence originates from a human donor who was the organ donor for an intestinal transplant. The source was unstimulated CD4+ T cells sorted from spleen or lymph node cells, collected before transplant.

Here the CDR3 DNA reads TGCGCCAGCAGCTTAGACTGGAACACTGAAGCTTTCTTT. Translating gives CASSLDWNTEAFF. This sequence joins TRBV5-1 and TRBJ1-1; D remains unclear. CDR1 is SGHRS, CDR2 YFSETQ, per germline. V lost 2 bases to trimming and J lost 1 base, with 6 bases between them. The CDR3 loop spans 13 amino acids.